What follows are 8 T cell receptor beta chains derived from one specimen sequenced in a study of blood T cell repertoires in COVID-19. The repertoire was sequenced with immunoSEQ multiplex PCR; TCRdb's copy has only in-frame clones and lacks some. The data show around 130,000 clones, 75% to 85% seen once. Sequencing was carried out using peripheral blood. The receptors here all came from an elderly woman with acute or convalescent COVID-19.

This rearrangement joins TRBV5-6 to TRBJ2-2; TRBD1 aligns across 8 bases. V dropped 3 bases and J dropped 5; count of bases not matched to a gene: 3. The CDR3 consists of 14 residues. CDR1 SGHDT and CDR2 YYEEEE come from the germline V gene. CDR3 loop: CASSSHRGTGELFF. The CDR3 nucleotides read TGTGCCAGCAGCTCACACAGGGGGACCGGGGAGCTGTTTTTT.

CDR3 loop: CASSQGTGVTNEKLFF. DNA of the CDR3: TGTGCCAGCAGTCAAGGGACAGGGGTCACTAATGAAAAACTGTTTTTT. This rearrangement joins TRBV6-1 to TRBJ1-4; 10 bases are shared with TRBD1. V lost 5 bases to trimming and J lost 2 bases; unmatched junction nucleotides: 5. Germline V gene sequence: CDR1 MNHNS, CDR2 SASEGT. CDR3 length equals 16 residues.

This clone was recorded only once. The rearrangement joins TRBV30 to TRBJ2-5, with D hard to call. CDR3 length equals 17 residues. V was shortened by 2 bases and J by 6 bases, with 25 bases between the two germline ends. CDR1 and CDR2 from the germline V gene are GTSNPN and SVGIG (reference sequence). CDR3 protein: CAWSQPPPARNMKTQYF. The DNA of the CDR3 is TGTGCCTGGAGTCAACCCCCCCCGGCTAGGAATATGAAGACCCAGTACTTC. Combining the CDR3 with reference TRBV30 and TRBJ2-5 gives the whole variable domain SQTIHQWPATLVQPVGSPLSLECTVEGTSNPNLYWYRQAAGRGLQLLFYSVGIGQISSEVPQNLSASRPQDRQFILSSKKLLLSDSGFYLCAWSQPPPARNMKTQYFGPGTRLLVL.

This clone was seen just once. The V gene is TRBV28, the J gene TRBJ2-3, with a weak D call TRBD2 (6 bases). Germline assignment: CDR1 MDHEN and CDR2 SYDVKM. The CDR3 totals 12 residues. Between the trimmed V and J ends, which lost 3 bases and 13 bases, there was a span of 14 bases. DNA for the CDR3: TGTGCCAGCAGTTTTCCGGCGGGGCTGAAGTATTTT. It codes for CASSFPAGLKYF.

This sequence joins TRBV14 and TRBJ2-6, with 8 positions matching TRBD1. The CDR3 is 17 amino acids. CDR1 SGHDN and CDR2 FVKESK come from the germline V gene. With V trimmed by 1 base and J by 0 bases, 2 bases remained unmatched. The CDR3 DNA reads TGTGCCAGCAGCCAAGGACAGGGGATCTCTGGGGCCAACGTCCTGACTTTC. As protein: CASSQGQGISGANVLTF. Combining the CDR3 with reference TRBV14 and TRBJ2-6 gives the whole variable domain EAGVTQFPSHSVIEKGQTVTLRCDPISGHDNLYWYRRVMGKEIKFLLHFVKESKQDESGMPNNRFLAERTGGTYSTLKVQPAELEDSGVYFCASSQGQGISGANVLTFGAGSRLTVL.

The chain has TRBV5-1 and TRBJ1-4; TRBD1 matches 7 bases. V dropped 3 bases and J dropped 8; count of bases not matched to a gene: 7. CDR1 is SGHRS and CDR2 is YFSETQ in the germline V gene. This CDR3 is built from 14 residues. This CDR3 is CASSSNPGQEKLFF. The CDR3 DNA is TGCGCCAGCAGCTCCAACCCGGGACAGGAAAAACTGTTTTTT.

The genes are TRBV29-1 and TRBJ2-7, with D possibly TRBD1 on 6 matching bases. Trimming shortened V by 6 bases and J by 2 bases, and 14 bases separated the two germline ends. The CDR3 has 13 residues. The germline CDR1 and CDR2 sequences are SQVTM and ANQGSEA. The CDR3 sequence: CSVVRDTTYEQYF. The CDR3 DNA is TGCAGCGTGGTAAGGGACACCACCTACGAGCAGTACTTC.

The chain is built from TRBV18 and TRBJ2-4; TRBD2 is a possible D gene (5 bases). The CDR3 loop spans 14 amino acids. V lost 6 bases, J lost 4 bases, and 13 bases lay in between. In germline, CDR1 is KGHSH, CDR2 LQKENI. CDR3 sequence (DNA): TGTGCCAGCTCGCCGGACGGGATTAAAAACATTCAGTACTTC. Encoded protein: CASSPDGIKNIQYF.